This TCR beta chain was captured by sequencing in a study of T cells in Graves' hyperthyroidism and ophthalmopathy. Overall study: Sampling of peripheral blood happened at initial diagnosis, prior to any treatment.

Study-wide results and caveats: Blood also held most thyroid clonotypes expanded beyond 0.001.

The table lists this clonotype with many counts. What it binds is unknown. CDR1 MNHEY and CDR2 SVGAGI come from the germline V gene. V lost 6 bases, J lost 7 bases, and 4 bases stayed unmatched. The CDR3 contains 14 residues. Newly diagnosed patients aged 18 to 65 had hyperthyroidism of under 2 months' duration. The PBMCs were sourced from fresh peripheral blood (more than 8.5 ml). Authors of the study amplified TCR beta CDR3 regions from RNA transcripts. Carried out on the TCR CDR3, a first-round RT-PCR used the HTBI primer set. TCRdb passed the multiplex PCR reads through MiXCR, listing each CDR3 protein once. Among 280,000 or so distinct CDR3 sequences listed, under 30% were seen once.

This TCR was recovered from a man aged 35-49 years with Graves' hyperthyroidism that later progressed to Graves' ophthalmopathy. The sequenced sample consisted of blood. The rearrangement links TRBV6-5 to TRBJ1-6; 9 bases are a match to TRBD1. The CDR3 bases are TGTGCCAGCAGAAAGGGACAGGGAAATTCACCCCTCCACTTT. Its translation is CASRKGQGNSPLHF.